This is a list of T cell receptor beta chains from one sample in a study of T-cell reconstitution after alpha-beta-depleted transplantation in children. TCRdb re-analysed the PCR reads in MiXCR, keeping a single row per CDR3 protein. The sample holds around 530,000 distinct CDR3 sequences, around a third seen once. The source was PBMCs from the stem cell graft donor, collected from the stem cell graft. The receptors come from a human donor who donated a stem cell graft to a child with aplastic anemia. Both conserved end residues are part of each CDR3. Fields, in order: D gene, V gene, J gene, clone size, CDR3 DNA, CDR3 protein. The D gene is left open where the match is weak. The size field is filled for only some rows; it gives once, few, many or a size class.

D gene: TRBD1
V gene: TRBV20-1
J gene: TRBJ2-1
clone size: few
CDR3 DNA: TGCAGTGCTAAAAACCCGGGACAGGCACAAAATGAGCAGTTCTTC
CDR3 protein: CSAKNPGQAQNEQFF

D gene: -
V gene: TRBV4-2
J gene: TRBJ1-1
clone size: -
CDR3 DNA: TGTGCCAGCAGCCAAGACCGGAAGCTGAACACTGAAGCTTTCTTT
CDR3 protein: CASSQDRKLNTEAFF

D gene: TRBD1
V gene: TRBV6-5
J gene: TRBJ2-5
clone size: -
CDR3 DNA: TGTGCCAGCAGTTACGTTGGACAGGGGACAGAGACCCAGTACTTC
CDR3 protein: CASSYVGQGTETQYF

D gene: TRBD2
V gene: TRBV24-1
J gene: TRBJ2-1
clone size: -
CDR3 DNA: TGTGCCACCAGTGATGAGCGGGAGGGCCGGTACAATGAGCAGTTCTTC
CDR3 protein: CATSDEREGRYNEQFF

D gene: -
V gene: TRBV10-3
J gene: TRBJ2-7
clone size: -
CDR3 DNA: TGTGCCATCAGTGAGCCGACTAGTAAGGCTGGGGAGCAGTACTTC
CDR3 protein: CAISEPTSKAGEQYF

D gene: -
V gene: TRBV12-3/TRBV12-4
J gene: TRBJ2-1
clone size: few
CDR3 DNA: TGTGCCAGCAGTCCCAAGGGACACCGCTCCTACAATGAGCAGTTCTTC
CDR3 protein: CASSPKGHRSYNEQFF

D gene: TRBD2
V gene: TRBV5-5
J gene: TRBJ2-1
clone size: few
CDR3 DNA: TGTGCCAGCAGCTCCCGACTAGCGGGATTTGAAAATGAGCAGTTCTTC
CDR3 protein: CASSSRLAGFENEQFF

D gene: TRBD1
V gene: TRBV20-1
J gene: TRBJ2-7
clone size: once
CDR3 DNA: TGCAGTCCGGCCCTAACGGACAGGGGTGTTTACGAGCAGTACTTC
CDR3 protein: CSPALTDRGVYEQYF

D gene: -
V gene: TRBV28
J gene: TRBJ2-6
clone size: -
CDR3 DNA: TGTGCCAGCAGTTTAAGTCTGGCGACCTCCAGCTTTGGGGCCAACGTCCTGACTTTC
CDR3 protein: CASSLSLATSSFGANVLTF

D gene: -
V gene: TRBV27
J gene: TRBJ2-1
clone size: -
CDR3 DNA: TGTGCCAGCAGTCTGAACAGCGGTAAGCAGTTCTTC
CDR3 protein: CASSLNSGKQFF

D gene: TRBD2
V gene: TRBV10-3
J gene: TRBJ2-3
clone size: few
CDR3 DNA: TGTGCCATCAGTGAGTCAACTAGCGGATTAACTAGCACAGATACGCAGTATTTT
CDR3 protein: CAISESTSGLTSTDTQYF

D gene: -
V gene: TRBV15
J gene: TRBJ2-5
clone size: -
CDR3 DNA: TGTGCCACCAGCAGAGATCGGGGAGAGACCCAGTACTTC
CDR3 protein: CATSRDRGETQYF

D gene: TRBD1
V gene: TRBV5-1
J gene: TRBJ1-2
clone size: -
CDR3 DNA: TGCGCCAGCAGCCATGGGCAGGGGGGAGGCTATGGCTACACCTTC
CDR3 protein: CASSHGQGGGYGYTF

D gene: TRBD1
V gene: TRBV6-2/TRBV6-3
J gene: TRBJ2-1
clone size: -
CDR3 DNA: TGTGCCAGCAGTTATACCGGGACAGGGGCGGGCAATGAGCAGTTCTTC
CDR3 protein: CASSYTGTGAGNEQFF

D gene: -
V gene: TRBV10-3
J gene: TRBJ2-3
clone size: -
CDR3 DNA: TGTGCCATCAGTGAGGTCCACACAGATACGCAGTATTTT
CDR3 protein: CAISEVHTDTQYF

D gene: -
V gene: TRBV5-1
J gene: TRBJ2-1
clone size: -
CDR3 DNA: TGCGCCAGCAGCTTCCCCGCAGGGTTCGATGAGCAGTTCTTC
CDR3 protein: CASSFPAGFDEQFF

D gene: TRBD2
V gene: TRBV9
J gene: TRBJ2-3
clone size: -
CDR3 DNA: TGTGCCAGCAGCGCCCGGACTAGCGGGAGGGCGGTGGATACGCAGTATTTT
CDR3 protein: CASSARTSGRAVDTQYF

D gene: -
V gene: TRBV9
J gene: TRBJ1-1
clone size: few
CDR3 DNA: TGTGCCAGCAGCGTAGATGGCGGAAACACTGAAGCTTTCTTT
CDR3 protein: CASSVDGGNTEAFF

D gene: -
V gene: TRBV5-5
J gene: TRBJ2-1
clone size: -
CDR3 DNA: TGTGCCAGCAGCACGAGCTATGAGCAGTTCTTC
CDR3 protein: CASSTSYEQFF

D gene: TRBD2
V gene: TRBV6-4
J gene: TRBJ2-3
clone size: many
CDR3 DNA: TGTGCCAGCAGTGAACTAGCGGGCACAGATACGCAGTATTTT
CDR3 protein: CASSELAGTDTQYF

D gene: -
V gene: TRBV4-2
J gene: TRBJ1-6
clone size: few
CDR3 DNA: TGTGCCAGCAGCCACGACAAGAGACTGAGCTCCTATAATTCACCCCTCCACTTT
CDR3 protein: CASSHDKRLSSYNSPLHF

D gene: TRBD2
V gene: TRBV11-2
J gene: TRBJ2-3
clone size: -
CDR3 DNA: TGTGCCAGCAGCTTAGTCCCTGCAGCGGGAGGCCGGCCCGGGGGGACGCAGTATTTT
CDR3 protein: CASSLVPAAGGRPGGTQYF

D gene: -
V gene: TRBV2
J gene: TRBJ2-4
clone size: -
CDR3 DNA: TGTGCCAGCAGTGATATCCGGGACGCCATTCAGTACTTC
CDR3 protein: CASSDIRDAIQYF

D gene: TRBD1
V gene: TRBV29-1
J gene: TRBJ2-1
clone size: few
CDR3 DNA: TGCAGCGTTGTAGGTAGGGGGACAGACTCCTACAATGAGCAGTTCTTC
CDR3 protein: CSVVGRGTDSYNEQFF

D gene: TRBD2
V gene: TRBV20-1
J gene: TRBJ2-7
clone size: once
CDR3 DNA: TGCTGTGCTCCGGGACTAGCGGGAGGGCCCTCCTACGAGCAGTACTTC
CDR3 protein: CCAPGLAGGPSYEQYF

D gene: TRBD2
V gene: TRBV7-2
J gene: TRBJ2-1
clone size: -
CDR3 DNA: TGTGCCAGCAGCTTAGGCCTAGCGGGAGGGGTTGAGCAGTTCTTC
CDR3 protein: CASSLGLAGGVEQFF

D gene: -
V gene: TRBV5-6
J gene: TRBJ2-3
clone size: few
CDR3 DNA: TGTGCCAGCAGTACTGTGGACCTACGCACAGATACGCAGTATTTT
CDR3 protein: CASSTVDLRTDTQYF

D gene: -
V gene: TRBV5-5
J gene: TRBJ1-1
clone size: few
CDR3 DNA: TGTGCCAGCATCCTGGGGGGGGGACGGAACACTGAAGCTTTCTTT
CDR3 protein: CASILGGGRNTEAFF

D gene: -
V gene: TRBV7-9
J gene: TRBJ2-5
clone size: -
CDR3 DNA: TGTGCCAGCACGGAGGGCCTAGGGGAGACCCAGTACTTC
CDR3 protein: CASTEGLGETQYF

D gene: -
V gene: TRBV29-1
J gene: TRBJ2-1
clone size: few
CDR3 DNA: TGCAGCGTGGTTTTTGGGCAGGGGAGAAGGAATGAGCAGTTCTTC
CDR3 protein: CSVVFGQGRRNEQFF

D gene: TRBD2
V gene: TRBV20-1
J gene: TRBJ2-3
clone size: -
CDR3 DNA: TGCAGTGCCATTAGCGGGAGGGCCGCAGATACGCAGTATTTT
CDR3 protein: CSAISGRAADTQYF

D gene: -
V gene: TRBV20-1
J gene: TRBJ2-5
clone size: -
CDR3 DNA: TGCAGTGCTACTCGCAAAGGGAACCCCCAAGAGACCCAGTACTTC
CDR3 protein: CSATRKGNPQETQYF

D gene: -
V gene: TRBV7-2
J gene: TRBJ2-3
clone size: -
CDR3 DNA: TGTGCCAGCAGCCCGGGCCCGGAGGGAGATACGCAGTATTTT
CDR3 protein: CASSPGPEGDTQYF

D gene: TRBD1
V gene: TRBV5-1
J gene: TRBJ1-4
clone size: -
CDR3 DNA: TGCGCCAGCAGCTGGGGGGACAGGGCGCCAACTAATGAAAAACTGTTTTTT
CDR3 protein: CASSWGDRAPTNEKLFF

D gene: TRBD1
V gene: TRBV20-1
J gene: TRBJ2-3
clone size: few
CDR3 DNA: TGCAGTGCTAGAACAGGGGTAACCACAGATACGCAGTATTTT
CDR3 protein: CSARTGVTTDTQYF

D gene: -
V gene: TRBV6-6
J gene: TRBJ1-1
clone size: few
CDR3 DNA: TGTGCCAGCAGTTACTTCCACACTGAAGCTTTCTTT
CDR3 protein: CASSYFHTEAFF

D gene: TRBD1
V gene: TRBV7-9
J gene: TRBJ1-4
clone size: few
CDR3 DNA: TGTGCCAGCAGCGAGACAGGGGGCCATGAAAAACTGTTTTTT
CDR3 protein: CASSETGGHEKLFF

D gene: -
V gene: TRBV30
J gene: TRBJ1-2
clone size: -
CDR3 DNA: TGTGCCTGGCAACCGGGACCGTTCTATGGCTACACCTTC
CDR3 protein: CAWQPGPFYGYTF

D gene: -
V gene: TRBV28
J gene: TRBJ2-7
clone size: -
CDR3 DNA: TGTGCCAGCAGTTTTTTTGGCCGTTACTCCTACGAGCAGTACTTC
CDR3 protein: CASSFFGRYSYEQYF

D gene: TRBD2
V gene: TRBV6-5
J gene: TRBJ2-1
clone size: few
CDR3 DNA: TGTGCCAGCAGTTACGCACTAGCGACCCGCGCGGATGAGCAGTTCTTC
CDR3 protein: CASSYALATRADEQFF

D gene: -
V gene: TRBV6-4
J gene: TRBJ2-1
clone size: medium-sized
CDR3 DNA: TGTGCCAGCAGTGACGGCCAGGGGAACAATGAGCAGTTCTTC
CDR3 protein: CASSDGQGNNEQFF

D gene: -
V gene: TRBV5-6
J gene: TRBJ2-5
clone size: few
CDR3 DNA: TGTGCCAGCAGCTCTGCGAGACAACAAGAGACCCAGTACTTC
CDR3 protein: CASSSARQQETQYF

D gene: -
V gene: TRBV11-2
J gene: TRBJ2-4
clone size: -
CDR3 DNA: TGTGCCAGCAGCTTAGTTCTCGGGGATCCAATAGCCAAAAACATTCAGTACTTC
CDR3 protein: CASSLVLGDPIAKNIQYF

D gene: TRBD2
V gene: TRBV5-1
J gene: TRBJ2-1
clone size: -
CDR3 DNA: TGCGCCAGCAGCTTGACTAGCGGGGGCATTGAGCAGTTCTTC
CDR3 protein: CASSLTSGGIEQFF

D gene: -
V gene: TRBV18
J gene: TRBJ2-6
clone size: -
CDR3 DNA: TGTGCCAGCTCACCAGCCAACTCTGGGGCCAACGTCCTGACTTTC
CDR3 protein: CASSPANSGANVLTF

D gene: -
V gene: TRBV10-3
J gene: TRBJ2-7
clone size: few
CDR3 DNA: TGTGCCATCGCCATCGGAGAAACATCCTACGAGCAGTACTTC
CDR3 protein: CAIAIGETSYEQYF

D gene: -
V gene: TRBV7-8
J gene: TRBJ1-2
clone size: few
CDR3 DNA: TGTGCCAGCAGTGAGACAGAGCTTAGCTATGGCTACACCTTC
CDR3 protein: CASSETELSYGYTF

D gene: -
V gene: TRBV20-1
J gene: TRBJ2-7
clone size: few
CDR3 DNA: TGCAGTGCACCCCGATCCGGGTCAGAATTCTACGAGCAGTACTTC
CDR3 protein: CSAPRSGSEFYEQYF

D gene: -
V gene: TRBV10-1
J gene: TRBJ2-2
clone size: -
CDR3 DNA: TGCGCCAGCAGTGAAGGGTGGGGGACCGGGGAGCTGTTTTTT
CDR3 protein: CASSEGWGTGELFF

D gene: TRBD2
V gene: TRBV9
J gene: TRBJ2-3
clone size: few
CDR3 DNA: TGTGCCAGCAGCGTGGGAACTAGCGGGAGTATAGATACGCAGTATTTT
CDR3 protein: CASSVGTSGSIDTQYF

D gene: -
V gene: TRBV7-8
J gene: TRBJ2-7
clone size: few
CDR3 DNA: TGTGCCAGCAGCTTAGGTTCAGGGGACTACGAGCAGTACTTC
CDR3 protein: CASSLGSGDYEQYF

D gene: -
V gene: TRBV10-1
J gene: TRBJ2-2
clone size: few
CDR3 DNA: TGCGCCAGCAGTGAGATTGCGCCGGGGGAGCTGTTTTTT
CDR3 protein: CASSEIAPGELFF

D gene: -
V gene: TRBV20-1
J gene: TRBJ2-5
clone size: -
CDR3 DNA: TGCAGTGCTAGAGGGCAGGGTAGAGGTGGAGAGACCCAGTACTTC
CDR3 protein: CSARGQGRGGETQYF

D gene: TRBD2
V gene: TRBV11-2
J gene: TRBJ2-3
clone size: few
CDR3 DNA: TGTGCCAGCAGCCACCGATATGAGGGAGGGCCGGGAGATACGCAGTATTTT
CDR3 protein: CASSHRYEGGPGDTQYF

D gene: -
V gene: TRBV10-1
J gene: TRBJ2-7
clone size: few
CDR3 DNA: TGCGCCAGCAGTGAGTGCAGGGGAATCCACGAGCAGTACTTC
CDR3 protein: CASSECRGIHEQYF